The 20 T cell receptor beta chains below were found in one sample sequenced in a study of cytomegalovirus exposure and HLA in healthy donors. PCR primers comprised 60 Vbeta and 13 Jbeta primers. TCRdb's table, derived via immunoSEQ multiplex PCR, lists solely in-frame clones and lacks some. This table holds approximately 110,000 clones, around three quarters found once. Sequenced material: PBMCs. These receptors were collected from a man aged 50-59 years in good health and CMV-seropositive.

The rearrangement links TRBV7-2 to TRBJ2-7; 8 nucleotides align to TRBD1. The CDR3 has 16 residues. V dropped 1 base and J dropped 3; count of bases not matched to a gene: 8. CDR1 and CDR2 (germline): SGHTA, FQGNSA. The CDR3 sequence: CASSLGAGQAGYEQYF. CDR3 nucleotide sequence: TGTGCCAGCAGCTTAGGGGCGGGACAGGCGGGCTACGAGCAGTACTTC.

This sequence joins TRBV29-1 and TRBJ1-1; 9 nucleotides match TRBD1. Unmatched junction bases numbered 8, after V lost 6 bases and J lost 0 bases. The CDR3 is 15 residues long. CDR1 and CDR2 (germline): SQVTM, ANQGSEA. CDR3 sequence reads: CSVAPGQGMNTEAFF. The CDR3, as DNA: TGCAGCGTAGCACCGGGACAGGGTATGAACACTGAAGCTTTCTTT.

CDR3: CASSLGDTQYF. CDR3 nucleotide sequence: TGTGCCAGCAGTTTAGGCGATACGCAGTATTTT. V usage is TRBV27 and J usage is TRBJ2-3; D remains ambiguous. Looked up from germline, CDR1 is MNHEY and CDR2 is SMNVEV (reference sequence). This CDR3 is built from 11 residues. The V end was cut by 2 bases, the J end by 6 bases, with 3 bases between.

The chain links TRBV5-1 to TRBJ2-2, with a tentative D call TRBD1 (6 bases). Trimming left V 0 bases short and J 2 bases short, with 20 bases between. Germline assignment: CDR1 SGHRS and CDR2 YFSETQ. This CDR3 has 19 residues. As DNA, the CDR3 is TGCGCCAGCAGCTTGGACTCTCGACAGGCCGACTTTAACACCGGGGAGCTGTTTTTT. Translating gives CASSLDSRQADFNTGELFF.

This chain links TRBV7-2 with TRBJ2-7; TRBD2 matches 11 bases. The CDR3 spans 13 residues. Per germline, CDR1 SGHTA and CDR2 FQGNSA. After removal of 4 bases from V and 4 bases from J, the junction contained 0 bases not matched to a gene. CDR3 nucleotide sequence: TGTGCCAGCAGCTCTAGCGGGGGGTACGAGCAGTACTTC. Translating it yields CASSSSGGYEQYF.

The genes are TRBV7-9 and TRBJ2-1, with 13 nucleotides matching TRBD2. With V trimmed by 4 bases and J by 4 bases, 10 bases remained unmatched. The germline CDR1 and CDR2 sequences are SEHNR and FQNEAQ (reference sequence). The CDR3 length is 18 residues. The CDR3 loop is CASSSNHRTSGGYNEQFF. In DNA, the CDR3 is TGTGCCAGCAGCTCAAACCACCGGACTAGCGGGGGTTACAATGAGCAGTTCTTC.

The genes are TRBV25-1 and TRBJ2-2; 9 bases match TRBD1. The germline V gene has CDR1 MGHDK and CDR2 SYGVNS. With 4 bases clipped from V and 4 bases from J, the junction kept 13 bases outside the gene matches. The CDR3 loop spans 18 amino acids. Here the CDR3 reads CASSGWVGTGIVTGELFF. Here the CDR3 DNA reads TGTGCCAGCAGTGGTTGGGTTGGGACAGGGATTGTCACCGGGGAGCTGTTTTTT.

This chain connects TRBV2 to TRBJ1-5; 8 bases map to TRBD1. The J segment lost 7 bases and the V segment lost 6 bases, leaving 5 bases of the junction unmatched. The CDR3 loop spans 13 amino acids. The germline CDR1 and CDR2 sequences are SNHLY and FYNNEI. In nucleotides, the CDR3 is TGTGCCAGCAGGGACAGGGATGGCCAGCCCCAGCATTTT. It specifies CASRDRDGQPQHF.

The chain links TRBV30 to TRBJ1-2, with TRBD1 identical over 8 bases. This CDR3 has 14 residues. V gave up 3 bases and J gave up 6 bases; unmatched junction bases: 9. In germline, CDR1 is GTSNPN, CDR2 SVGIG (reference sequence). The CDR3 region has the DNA TGTGCCTGGAGGAGGGGCAGGGGGCTCCATGGCTACACCTTC. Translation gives CAWRRGRGLHGYTF.

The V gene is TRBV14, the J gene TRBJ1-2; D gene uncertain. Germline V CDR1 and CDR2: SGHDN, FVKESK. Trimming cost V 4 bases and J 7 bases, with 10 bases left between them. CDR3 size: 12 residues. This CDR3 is CASSPPASGYTF. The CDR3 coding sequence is TGTGCCAGCAGCCCCCCCGCGAGTGGCTACACCTTC.

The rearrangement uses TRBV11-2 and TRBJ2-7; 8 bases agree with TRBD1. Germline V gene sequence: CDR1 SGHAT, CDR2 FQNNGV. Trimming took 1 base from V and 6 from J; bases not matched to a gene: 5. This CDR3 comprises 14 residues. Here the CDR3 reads CASSLASTGAEQYF. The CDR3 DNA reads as TGTGCCAGCAGCTTAGCCTCGACAGGGGCCGAGCAGTACTTC.

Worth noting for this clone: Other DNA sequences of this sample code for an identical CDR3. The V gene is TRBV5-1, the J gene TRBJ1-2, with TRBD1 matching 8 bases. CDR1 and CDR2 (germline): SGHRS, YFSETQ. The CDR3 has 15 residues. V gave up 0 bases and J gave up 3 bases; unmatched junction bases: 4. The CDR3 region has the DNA TGCGCCAGCAGCTTGGTGCCAGGGGGCGACTATGGCTACACCTTC. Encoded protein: CASSLVPGGDYGYTF.

CDR3 protein: CASSFGTGGYGYTF. CDR3 DNA: TGTGCCAGCAGTTTCGGGACAGGGGGATATGGCTACACCTTC. The rearrangement uses TRBV6-5 and TRBJ1-2, with 11 bases lining up with TRBD1. The germline V gene encodes CDR1 MNHEY and CDR2 SVGAGI. Trimming removed 4 bases from V and 5 bases from J; junction bases left unmatched: 3. The CDR3 spans 14 residues.

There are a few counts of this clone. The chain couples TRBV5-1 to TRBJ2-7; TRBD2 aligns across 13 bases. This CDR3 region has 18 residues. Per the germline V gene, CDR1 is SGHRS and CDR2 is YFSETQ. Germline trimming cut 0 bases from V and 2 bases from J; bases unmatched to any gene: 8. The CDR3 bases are TGCGCCAGCAGCTTGGCGTTTATTGGGACTAGCGGGGCCTACGAGCAGTACTTC. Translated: CASSLAFIGTSGAYEQYF.

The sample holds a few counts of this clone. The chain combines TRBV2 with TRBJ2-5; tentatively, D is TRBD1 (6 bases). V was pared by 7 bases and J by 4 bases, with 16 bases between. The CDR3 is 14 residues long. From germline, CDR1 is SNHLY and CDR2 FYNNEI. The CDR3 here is CASNQGQLVETQYF. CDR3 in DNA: TGTGCCAGCAATCAGGGACAATTGGTAGAGACCCAGTACTTC. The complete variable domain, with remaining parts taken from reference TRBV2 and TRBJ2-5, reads EPEVTQTPSHQVTQMGQEVILRCVPISNHLYFYWYRQILGQKVEFLVSFYNNEISEKSEIFDDQFSVERPDGSNFTLKIRSTKLEDSAMYFCASNQGQLVETQYFGPGTRLLVL.

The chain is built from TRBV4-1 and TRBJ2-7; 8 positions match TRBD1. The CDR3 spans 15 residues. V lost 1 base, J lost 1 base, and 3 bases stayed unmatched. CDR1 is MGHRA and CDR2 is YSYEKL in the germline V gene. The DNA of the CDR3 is TGCGCCAGCAGCCAAGGACAGGGGCTATCCTACGAGCAGTACTTC. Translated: CASSQGQGLSYEQYF.

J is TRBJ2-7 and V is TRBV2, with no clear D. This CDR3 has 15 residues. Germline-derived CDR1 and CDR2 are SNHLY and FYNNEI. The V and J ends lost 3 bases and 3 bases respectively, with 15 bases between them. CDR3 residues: CASSEARTRLYEQYF. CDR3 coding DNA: TGTGCCAGCAGTGAGGCCAGAACCCGTCTCTACGAGCAGTACTTC.

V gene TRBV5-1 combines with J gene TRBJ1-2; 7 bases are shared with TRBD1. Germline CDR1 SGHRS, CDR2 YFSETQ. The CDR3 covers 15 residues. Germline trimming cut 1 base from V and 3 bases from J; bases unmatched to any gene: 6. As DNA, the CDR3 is TGCGCCAGCAGCTTGTGGACAGGTGGTGACTATGGCTACACCTTC. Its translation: CASSLWTGGDYGYTF.

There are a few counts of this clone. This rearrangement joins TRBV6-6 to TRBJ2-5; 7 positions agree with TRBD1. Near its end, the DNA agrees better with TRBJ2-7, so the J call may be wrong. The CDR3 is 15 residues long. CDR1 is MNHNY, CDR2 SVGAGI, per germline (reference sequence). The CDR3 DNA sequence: TGTGCCAGCAGGCCCACAGGGGACAGTGGCTACGAGCAGTACTTC. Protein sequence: CASRPTGDSGYEQYF.

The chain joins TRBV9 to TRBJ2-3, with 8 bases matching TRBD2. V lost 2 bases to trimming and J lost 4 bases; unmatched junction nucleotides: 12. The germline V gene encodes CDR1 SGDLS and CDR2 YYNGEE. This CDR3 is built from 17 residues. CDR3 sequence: CASSVPLAASPADTQYF. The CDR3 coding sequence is TGTGCCAGCAGCGTTCCACTAGCGGCCAGTCCAGCAGATACGCAGTATTTT. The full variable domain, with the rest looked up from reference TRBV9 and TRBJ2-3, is DSGVTQTPKHLITATGQRVTLRCSPRSGDLSVYWYQQSLDQGLQFLIQYYNGEERAKGNILERFSAQQFPDLHSELNLSSLELGDSALYFCASSVPLAASPADTQYFGPGTRLTVL.